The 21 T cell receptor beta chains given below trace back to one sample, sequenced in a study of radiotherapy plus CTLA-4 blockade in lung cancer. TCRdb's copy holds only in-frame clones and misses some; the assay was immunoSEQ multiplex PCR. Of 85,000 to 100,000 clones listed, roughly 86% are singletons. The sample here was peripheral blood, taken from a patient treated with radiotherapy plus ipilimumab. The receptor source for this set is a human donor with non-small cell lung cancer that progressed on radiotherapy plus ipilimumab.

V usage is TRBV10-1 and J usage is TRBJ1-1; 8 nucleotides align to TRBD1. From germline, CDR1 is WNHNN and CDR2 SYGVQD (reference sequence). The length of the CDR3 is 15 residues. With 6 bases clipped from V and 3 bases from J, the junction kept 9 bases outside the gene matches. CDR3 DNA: TGCGCCAGCAGCTTCCGACAGGGGAGTGACACTGAAGCTTTCTTT. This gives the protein CASSFRQGSDTEAFF.

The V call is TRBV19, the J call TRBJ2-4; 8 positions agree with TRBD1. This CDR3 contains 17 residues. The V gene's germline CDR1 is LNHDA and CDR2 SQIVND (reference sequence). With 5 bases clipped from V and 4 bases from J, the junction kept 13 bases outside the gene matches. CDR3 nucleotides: TGTGCCAGTAGTTCCGACAGGGGTTGGTTGTCGAAAAACATTCAGTACTTC. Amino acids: CASSSDRGWLSKNIQYF.

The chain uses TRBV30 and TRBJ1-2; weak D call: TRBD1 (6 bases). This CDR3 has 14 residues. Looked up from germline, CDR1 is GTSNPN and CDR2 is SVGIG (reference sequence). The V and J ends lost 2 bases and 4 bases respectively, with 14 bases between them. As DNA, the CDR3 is TGTGCCTGGAGTAAACAGGGAACCTTCTATGGCTACACCTTC. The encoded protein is CAWSKQGTFYGYTF.

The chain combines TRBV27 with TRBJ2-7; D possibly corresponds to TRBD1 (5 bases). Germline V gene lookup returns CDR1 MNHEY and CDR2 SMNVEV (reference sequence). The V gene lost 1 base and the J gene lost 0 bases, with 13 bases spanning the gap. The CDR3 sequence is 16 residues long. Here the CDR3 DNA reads TGTGCCAGCAGTTTATACCAGGGCTTTAACTCCTACGAGCAGTACTTC. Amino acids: CASSLYQGFNSYEQYF.

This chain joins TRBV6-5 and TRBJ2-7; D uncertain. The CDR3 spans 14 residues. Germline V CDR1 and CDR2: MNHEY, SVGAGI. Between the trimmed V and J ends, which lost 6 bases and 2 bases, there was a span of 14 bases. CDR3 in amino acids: CASRETPYPYEQYF. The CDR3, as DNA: TGTGCCAGCAGGGAAACACCTTATCCCTACGAGCAGTACTTC.

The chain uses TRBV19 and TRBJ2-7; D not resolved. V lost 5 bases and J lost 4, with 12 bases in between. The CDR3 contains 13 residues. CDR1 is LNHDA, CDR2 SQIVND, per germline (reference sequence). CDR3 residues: CASSADPRYEQYF. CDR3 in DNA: TGTGCCAGTAGTGCCGACCCGAGGTACGAGCAGTACTTC.

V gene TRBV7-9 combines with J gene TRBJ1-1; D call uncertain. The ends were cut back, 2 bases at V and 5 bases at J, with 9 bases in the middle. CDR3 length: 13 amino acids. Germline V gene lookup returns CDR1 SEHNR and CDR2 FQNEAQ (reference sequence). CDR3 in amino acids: CASSLTGSTEAFF. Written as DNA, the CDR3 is TGTGCCAGCAGCTTAACGGGGTCAACTGAAGCTTTCTTT.

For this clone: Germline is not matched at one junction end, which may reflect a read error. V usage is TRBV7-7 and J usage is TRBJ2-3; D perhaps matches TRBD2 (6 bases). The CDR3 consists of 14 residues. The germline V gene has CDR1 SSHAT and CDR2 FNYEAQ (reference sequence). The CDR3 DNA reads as TGTGCTAGCAGCTTAGGGACTGGGTTGGATACGCAGTATTTT. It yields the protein CASSLGTGLDTQYF.

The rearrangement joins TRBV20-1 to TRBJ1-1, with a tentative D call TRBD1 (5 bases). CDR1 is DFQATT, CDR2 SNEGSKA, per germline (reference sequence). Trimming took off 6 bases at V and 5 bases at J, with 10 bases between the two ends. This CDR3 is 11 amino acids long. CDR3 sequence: CSAGEGTEAFF. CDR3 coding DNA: TGCAGTGCCGGAGAGGGGACTGAAGCTTTCTTT.

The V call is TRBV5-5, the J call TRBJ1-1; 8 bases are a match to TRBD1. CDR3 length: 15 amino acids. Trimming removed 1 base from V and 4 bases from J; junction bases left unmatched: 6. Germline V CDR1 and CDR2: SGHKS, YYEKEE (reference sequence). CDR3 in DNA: TGTGCCAGCAGCTTGCTCGGTACAGGGGGCACTGAAGCTTTCTTT. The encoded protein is CASSLLGTGGTEAFF.

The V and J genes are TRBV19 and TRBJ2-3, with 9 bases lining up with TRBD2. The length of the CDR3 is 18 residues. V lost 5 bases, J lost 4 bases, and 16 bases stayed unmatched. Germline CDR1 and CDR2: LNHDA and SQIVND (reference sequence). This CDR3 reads CASSPARRGRAGADTQYF. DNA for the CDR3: TGTGCCAGTAGTCCGGCTCGTCGCGGGAGGGCCGGGGCAGATACGCAGTATTTT. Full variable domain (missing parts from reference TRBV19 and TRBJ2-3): DGGITQSPKYLFRKEGQNVTLSCEQNLNHDAMYWYRQDPGQGLRLIYYSQIVNDFQKGDIAEGYSVSREKKESFPLTVTSAQKNPTAFYLCASSPARRGRAGADTQYFGPGTRLTVL.

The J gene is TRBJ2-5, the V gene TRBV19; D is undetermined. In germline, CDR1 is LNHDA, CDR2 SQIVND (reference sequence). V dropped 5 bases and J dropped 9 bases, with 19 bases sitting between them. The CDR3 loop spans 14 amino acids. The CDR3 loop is CASSAQSGPLPQYF. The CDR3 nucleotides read TGTGCCAGTAGTGCGCAGTCCGGCCCCCTTCCCCAGTACTTC.

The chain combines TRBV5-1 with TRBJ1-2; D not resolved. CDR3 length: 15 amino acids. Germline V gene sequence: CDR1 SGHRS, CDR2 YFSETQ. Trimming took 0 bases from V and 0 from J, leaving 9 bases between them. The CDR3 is CASSLDAVANYGYTF. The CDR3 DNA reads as TGCGCCAGCAGCTTGGACGCGGTAGCTAACTATGGCTACACCTTC. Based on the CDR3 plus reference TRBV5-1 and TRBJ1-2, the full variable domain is KAGVTQTPRYLIKTRGQQVTLSCSPISGHRSVSWYQQTPGQGLQFLFEYFSETQRNKGNFPGRFSGRQFSNSRSEMNVSTLELGDSALYLCASSLDAVANYGYTFGSGTRLTVV.

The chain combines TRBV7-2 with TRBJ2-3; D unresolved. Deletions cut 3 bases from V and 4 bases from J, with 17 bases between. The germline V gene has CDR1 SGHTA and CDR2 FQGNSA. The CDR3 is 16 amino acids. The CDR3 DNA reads TGTGCCAGCAGCTTGAGAGGTTTGGCGGTAGCAGATACGCAGTATTTT. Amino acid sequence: CASSLRGLAVADTQYF.

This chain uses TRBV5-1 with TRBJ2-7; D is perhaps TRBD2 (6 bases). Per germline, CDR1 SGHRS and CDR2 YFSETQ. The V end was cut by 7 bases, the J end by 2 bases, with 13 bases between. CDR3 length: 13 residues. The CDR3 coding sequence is TGCGCCAGCCTCCTGCGGGGTCCCTACGAGCAGTACTTC. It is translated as CASLLRGPYEQYF.

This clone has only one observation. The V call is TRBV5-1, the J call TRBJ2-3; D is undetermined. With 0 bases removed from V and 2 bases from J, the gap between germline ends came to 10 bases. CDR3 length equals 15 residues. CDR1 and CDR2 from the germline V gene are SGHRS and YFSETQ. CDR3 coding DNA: TGCGCCAGCAGCTTGGGGCCCGAAGACACAGATACGCAGTATTTT. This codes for CASSLGPEDTDTQYF.

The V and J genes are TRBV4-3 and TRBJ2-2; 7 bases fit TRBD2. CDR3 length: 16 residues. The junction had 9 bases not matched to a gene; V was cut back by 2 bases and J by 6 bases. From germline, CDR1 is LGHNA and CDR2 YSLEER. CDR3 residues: CASSQREGRASGELFF. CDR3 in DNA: TGCGCCAGCAGCCAAAGGGAGGGTAGGGCTTCCGGGGAGCTGTTTTTT.

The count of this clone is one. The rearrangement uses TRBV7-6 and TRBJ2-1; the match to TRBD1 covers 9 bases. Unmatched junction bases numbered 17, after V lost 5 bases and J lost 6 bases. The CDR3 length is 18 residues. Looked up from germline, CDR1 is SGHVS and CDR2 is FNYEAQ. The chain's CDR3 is CASSKQRDRDSKSNEQFF. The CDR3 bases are TGTGCCAGCAGCAAGCAGCGGGACAGGGACTCGAAGAGCAATGAGCAGTTCTTC.

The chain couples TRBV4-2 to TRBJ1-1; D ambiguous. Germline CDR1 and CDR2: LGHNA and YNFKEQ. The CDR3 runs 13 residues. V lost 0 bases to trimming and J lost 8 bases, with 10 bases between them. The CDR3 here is CASSQDEVGEAFF. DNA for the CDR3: TGTGCCAGCAGCCAAGATGAAGTCGGGGAAGCTTTCTTT.

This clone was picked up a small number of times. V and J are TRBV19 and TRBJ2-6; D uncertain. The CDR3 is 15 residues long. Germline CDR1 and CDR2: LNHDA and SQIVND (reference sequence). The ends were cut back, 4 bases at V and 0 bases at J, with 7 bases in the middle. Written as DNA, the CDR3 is TGTGCCAGTAGTAGTAGAAGCTCTGGGGCCAACGTCCTGACTTTC. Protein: CASSSRSSGANVLTF.

DNA of the CDR3: TGTGCCATCGGTAGGATGGCAGAGCAGTACTTC. It specifies CAIGRMAEQYF. The chain employs TRBV6-5 and TRBJ2-7; D unclear. Trimming removed 10 bases at V and 7 bases at J, with 14 bases between. Germline V gene data show CDR1 as MNHEY and CDR2 as SVGAGI. The CDR3 consists of 11 residues.